This TCR beta chain was profiled in a study of CD8+CD57+ T cells in acquired aplastic anemia. Study-level background: When averaged, DNA from sorted CD4+ and CD8+ cells came to approximately 3 ug.

Germline-derived CDR1 and CDR2 are SNHLY and FYNNEI. V gave up 2 bases and J gave up 8 bases, with 9 bases separating them. CDR3 length: 12 residues. Study outcomes and limitations: Patients and controls had in common fewer than 30 CD8+ CDR3 sequences. Controls and patients did not differ significantly in CD8+ Simpson's diversity.

Researchers used genomic DNA as the template to profile TCR beta VDJ and CDR3. TCRdb re-called the reads with MiXCR, one entry per CDR3 protein. The sample comprises 150,000 to 200,000 distinct CDR3 sequences, over 60% of which are singletons, and roughly 50% rests with the top ten. This clonotype was found many times. Its antigen is unknown. This TCR was sampled from a human donor with severe aplastic anemia or a healthy control (not recorded which). The sequenced material came from sorted CD4+, CD8+, or CD8+CD57+ T cells (not recorded which) from PBMCs. The chain recombines TRBV2 with TRBJ1-1, with a tentative D call TRBD1 (5 bases). As DNA, the CDR3 is TGTGCCAGCAGTGAAATGTGGGACGAAGCTTTCTTT. Its protein is CASSEMWDEAFF.